These 27 T cell receptor beta chains share one sample of origin, sequenced in a study of regulatory T cells in long-lasting Graves disease. Both iRepertoire HTBI primers and Arm-PCR of CDR3 regions were used to build the TCR beta libraries. Each CDR3 protein gets one entry after TCRdb re-called the multiplex PCR reads with MiXCR. The table lists about 470,000 distinct CDR3 sequences, roughly 21% of them singletons. Described time point: persistent/refractory GD, antithyroid drugs over 5 years with positive TRAb. Following extraction of RNA from PBMCs, that RNA was used to make the TCR library. Specimen: peripheral blood mononuclear cells (PBMCs), collected when the disease was refractory, from a patient treated with antithyroid drugs. The source of these receptors is a female donor with Graves disease.

This clonotype has at least ten counts. The chain links TRBV19 to TRBJ1-2; tentatively, D is TRBD1 (5 bases). This CDR3 spans 13 amino acids. Trimming removed 3 bases from V and 7 bases from J, with 12 bases in between. Germline CDR1 and CDR2: LNHDA and SQIVND (reference sequence). The CDR3 loop is CASSIGHPSGYTF. CDR3 sequence (DNA): TGTGCCAGTAGTATTGGACATCCCAGTGGCTACACCTTC.

Concerning this clonotype itself: Since a much larger clone is just one base distant, this may be a read error. V usage is TRBV28 and J usage is TRBJ1-6; no definite D call. The germline V gene encodes CDR1 MDHEN and CDR2 SYDVKM. The CDR3 has 15 amino acids. The CDR3 here is CASRTDSSYNSPPHF. CDR3 nucleotides: TGTGCCAGCAGAACAGATAGCTCCTATAATTCACCCCCCCACTTT.

On this clonotype: A read error may explain this, as a much larger clone is one base away. CDR3 coding DNA: TGTGCCAGCAGCACCGGACTAGTATTTGGGCAGTACTTC. As protein: CASSTGLVFGQYF. The chain employs TRBV11-2 and TRBJ2-7; 7 nucleotides match TRBD2. With V trimmed by 5 bases and J by 9 bases, 10 bases remained unmatched. The CDR3 has 13 residues. The germline gives CDR1 SGHAT, CDR2 FQNNGV. The variable domain in full, with the rest retrieved from reference TRBV11-2 and TRBJ2-7, is EAGVAQSPRYKIIEKRQSVAFWCNPISGHATLYWYQQILGQGPKLLIQFQNNGVVDDSQLPKDRFSAERLKGVDSTLKIQPAKLEDSAVYLCASSTGLVFGQYFGPGTRLTVT.

This clonotype showed up just a few times. The rearrangement joins TRBV19 to TRBJ1-1; D is uncertain. In germline, CDR1 is LNHDA, CDR2 SQIVND (reference sequence). This CDR3 is 16 amino acids long. Trimming shortened V by 5 bases and J by 5 bases, and 21 bases separated the two germline ends. CDR3 sequence reads: CASSVTQTAPGTEAFF. The CDR3 nucleotides are TGTGCCAGTAGTGTGACTCAGACTGCCCCTGGGACTGAAGCTTTCTTT. Full variable domain (remainder filled in from reference TRBV19 and TRBJ1-1): DGGITQSPKYLFRKEGQNVTLSCEQNLNHDAMYWYRQDPGQGLRLIYYSQIVNDFQKGDIAEGYSVSREKKESFPLTVTSAQKNPTAFYLCASSVTQTAPGTEAFFGQGTRLTVV.

The chain couples TRBV3-1 to TRBJ1-1; D is unresolved. The V end was cut by 4 bases, the J end by 5 bases, with 29 bases between. The CDR3 sequence is 19 residues long. CDR1 and CDR2 (germline): LGHDT, YNNKEL (reference sequence). The DNA for the CDR3 is TGTGCCAGCAGCCCCTCGGCAAGAACCCCCAGAAACCAAAGGACTGAAGCTTTCTTT. It codes for CASSPSARTPRNQRTEAFF.

The chain recombines TRBV7-9 with TRBJ1-1; D gene ambiguous. The CDR3 is 14 residues long. Trimming left V 5 bases short and J 5 bases short, with 15 bases between. Germline CDR1 is SEHNR and CDR2 is FQNEAQ (reference sequence). This CDR3 is CASSQTGIFTEAFF. Written as DNA, the CDR3 is TGTGCCAGCAGCCAAACCGGAATTTTTACTGAAGCTTTCTTT.

There are many counts of this clonotype. The genes are TRBV24-1 and TRBJ1-1; tentatively, D is TRBD1 (6 bases). This CDR3 spans 14 amino acids. V lost 12 bases, J lost 0 bases, and 16 bases lay in between. The germline CDR1 and CDR2 sequences are KGHDR and SFDVKD. The CDR3 sequence: CAVSPGTLNTEAFF. In DNA, the CDR3 is TGTGCCGTCTCTCCCGGGACACTGAACACTGAAGCTTTCTTT.

As to this clonotype: Relative to the germline gene, one junction end is altered; a read error may explain this. V is TRBV18 and J is TRBJ1-1; no firm D call. The CDR3 consists of 15 residues. Germline lookup yields CDR1 KGHSH and CDR2 LQKENI. The CDR3 nucleotides read TGTGCCAGCTCCCCACTGCTGGAGGGAGGAACTGAAGCTTTCTTT. It is translated as CASSPLLEGGTEAFF.

Remarks on this clonotype: Being one base from a much bigger clone, this may be a read error. This chain joins TRBV12-3 or TRBV12-4 and TRBJ2-7, with 7 bases lining up with TRBD2. This CDR3 contains 12 residues. CDR3 in amino acids: CAGSLAGVEQYF. For the CDR3, the DNA is TGTGCCGGCAGTTTAGCGGGCGTCGAGCAGTACTTC.

This clonotype was counted a few times. This chain joins TRBV5-1 and TRBJ1-2; D uncertain. Per the germline V gene, CDR1 is SGHRS and CDR2 is YFSETQ. Between the trimmed V and J ends, which lost 0 bases and 4 bases, there was a span of 10 bases. The CDR3 covers 14 residues. The CDR3 DNA follows: TGCGCCAGCAGCTTGGAGTGGGGAAGCTATGGCTACACCTTC. Protein sequence: CASSLEWGSYGYTF.

This clonotype has only a few counts. The genes are TRBV30 and TRBJ2-7; the D gene could be TRBD1 or TRBD2 (5 bases each). The germline V gene encodes CDR1 GTSNPN and CDR2 SVGIG (reference sequence). V dropped 4 bases and J dropped 6 bases, with 16 bases sitting between them. The CDR3 is 13 residues long. CDR3 sequence reads: CAWTGQHAGEQYF. The CDR3 bases are TGTGCCTGGACTGGACAACACGCGGGCGAGCAGTACTTC.

This clonotype has a count of ten or more. V is TRBV7-9 and J is TRBJ2-5, with D perhaps being TRBD1 or TRBD2 (6 bases each). This CDR3 has 16 amino acids. The V end was cut by 1 base, the J end by 0 bases, with 12 bases between. Germline V gene sequence: CDR1 SEHNR, CDR2 FQNEAQ (reference sequence). Here the CDR3 reads CASSLVGGRDQETQYF. In DNA form, the CDR3 reads TGTGCCAGCAGCTTAGTCGGGGGCCGCGACCAAGAGACCCAGTACTTC.

This clonotype was counted many times. The V call is TRBV11-2, the J call TRBJ2-7; possibly TRBD1 for D (6 bases). The CDR3 totals 15 residues. CDR1 SGHAT and CDR2 FQNNGV come from the germline V gene. Trimming removed 1 base from V and 5 bases from J, with 15 bases in between. CDR3 nucleotide sequence: TGTGCCAGCAGCTTAGTACTCAGGGGACAAGACGAGCAGTACTTC. It yields the protein CASSLVLRGQDEQYF.

Many counts were recorded for this clonotype. The rearrangement joins TRBV7-9 to TRBJ1-4; D uncertain. Germline lookup yields CDR1 SEHNR and CDR2 FQNEAQ (reference sequence). With 5 bases removed from V and 0 bases from J, the gap between germline ends came to 13 bases. The CDR3 runs to 16 residues. CDR3 loop: CASSPLLGSTNEKLFF. DNA of the CDR3: TGTGCCAGCAGCCCCCTGTTGGGATCAACTAATGAAAAACTGTTTTTT.

The table lists this clonotype with a few counts. The chain couples TRBV28 to TRBJ1-1; TRBD1 aligns across 9 bases. The germline CDR1 and CDR2 sequences are MDHEN and SYDVKM. The CDR3 totals 15 residues. The V gene end was trimmed by 2 bases and the J gene end by 4 bases; junction bases not matched to a gene: 5. The CDR3 nucleotides are TGTGCCAGCAGTTTAACAGGGGGCTTTTCCACTGAAGCTTTCTTT. It specifies CASSLTGGFSTEAFF.

Concerning this clonotype: With a far larger clone one base away, a read error is the likely cause. The chain uses TRBV5-6 and TRBJ2-7; 10 bases match TRBD1. This CDR3 spans 14 amino acids. Germline values: CDR1 SGHDT, CDR2 YYEEEE. With 4 bases clipped from V and 3 bases from J, the junction kept 4 bases outside the gene matches. This CDR3 is CASSGGQGNYEQYF. The DNA of the CDR3 is TGTGCCAGCAGCGGGGGACAGGGGAACTACGAGCAGTACTTC. The variable domain in full, with the rest retrieved from reference TRBV5-6 and TRBJ2-7, is DAGVTQSPTHLIKTRGQQVTLRCSPKSGHDTVSWYQQALGQGPQFIFQYYEEEERQRGNFPDRFSGHQFPNYSSELNVNALLLGDSALYLCASSGGQGNYEQYFGPGTRLTVT.

The table lists this clonotype with many counts. The chain employs TRBV11-2 and TRBJ2-7, with a weak D call TRBD2 (5 bases). Germline assignment: CDR1 SGHAT and CDR2 FQNNGV. The CDR3 contains 12 residues. V was cut by 5 bases and J by 7 bases, with 12 bases left in between. The CDR3 DNA reads TGTGCCAGCAGCCCCGGGGTGGATGAGCAGTACTTC. Protein sequence: CASSPGVDEQYF.

The chain combines TRBV12-5 with TRBJ2-3; 8 positions agree with TRBD1. The CDR3 extends over 16 amino acids. Losses at the gene ends were 1 base for V and 2 bases for J; bases not matched to a gene: 5. From germline, CDR1 is LGHNT and CDR2 FRNRAP. In DNA form, the CDR3 reads TGTGCTAGTGGTTTGGGGGGACAGGTGATCACAGATACGCAGTATTTT. Protein sequence: CASGLGGQVITDTQYF.

The chain has TRBV28 and TRBJ2-1; D remains ambiguous. The CDR3 extends over 11 amino acids. Trimming pared 6 bases from V and 10 bases from J, leaving 10 bases between. CDR1 is MDHEN and CDR2 is SYDVKM in the germline V gene. The CDR3 DNA reads as TGTGCCAGCAGCTTAGGTTCAGAGCAGTTCTTC. It is translated as CASSLGSEQFF.

At least ten counts were recorded for this clonotype. This chain joins TRBV28 and TRBJ1-5; D possibly corresponds to TRBD1 (5 bases). The CDR3 sequence is 12 residues long. CDR1 and CDR2 from the germline V gene are MDHEN and SYDVKM. The germline V and J ends were trimmed by 7 bases and 2 bases, with 6 bases remaining between them. CDR3 DNA: TGTGCCAGCATAGGGGGCAATCAGCCCCAGCATTTT. Its translation: CASIGGNQPQHF.

This clonotype was observed at least ten times. The CDR3 nucleotides read TGTGCCTGGAGTATGGACTGGGGGGAGACCCAGTACTTC. Protein: CAWSMDWGETQYF. The chain recombines TRBV30 with TRBJ2-5, with D perhaps TRBD1 or TRBD2 (5 bases each). The CDR3 is made up of 13 amino acids. Trimming took off 2 bases at V and 5 bases at J, with 12 bases between the two ends. The germline gives CDR1 GTSNPN, CDR2 SVGIG (reference sequence). The whole variable domain, remainder taken from reference TRBV30 and TRBJ2-5, is SQTIHQWPATLVQPVGSPLSLECTVEGTSNPNLYWYRQAAGRGLQLLFYSVGIGQISSEVPQNLSASRPQDRQFILSSKKLLLSDSGFYLCAWSMDWGETQYFGPGTRLLVL.

This clonotype was counted many times. This chain links TRBV3-1 with TRBJ1-4; no firm D call. Germline V gene sequence: CDR1 LGHDT, CDR2 YNNKEL (reference sequence). The CDR3 has 12 amino acids. V was cut by 0 bases and J by 6 bases, with 2 bases left in between. CDR3 sequence reads: CASSQEDEKLFF. Written as DNA, the CDR3 is TGTGCCAGCAGCCAAGAGGATGAAAAACTGTTTTTT.

This clonotype was recorded at least ten times. The J gene is TRBJ2-5, the V gene TRBV20-1; D may be TRBD1 or TRBD2 (5 bases each). Trimming pared 6 bases from V and 0 bases from J, leaving 11 bases between. Germline V gene sequence: CDR1 DFQATT, CDR2 SNEGSKA (reference sequence). The CDR3 consists of 13 residues. CDR3 residues: CSAPWGYQETQYF. CDR3 in DNA: TGCAGTGCCCCGTGGGGGTACCAAGAGACCCAGTACTTC.

There are a few counts of this clonotype. The rearrangement links TRBV4-1 to TRBJ1-1, with D perhaps matching TRBD1 (5 bases). Germline V CDR1 and CDR2: MGHRA, YSYEKL. Trimming pared 1 base from V and 9 bases from J, leaving 15 bases between. This CDR3 spans 14 amino acids. The CDR3 DNA reads as TGCGCCAGCAGCCAAGTGGTTCCCGCAGGGCAAGCTTTCTTT. It specifies CASSQVVPAGQAFF.

The J gene is TRBJ2-2, the V gene TRBV9, with D hard to call. V was pared by 5 bases and J by 0 bases, with 8 bases between. The CDR3 contains 14 residues. Germline V CDR1 and CDR2: SGDLS, YYNGEE. CDR3 in DNA: TGTGCCAGCAGTGAAGGGCCGAACACCGGGGAGCTGTTTTTT. Amino acids: CASSEGPNTGELFF.

At least ten counts were recorded for this clonotype. The gene calls are TRBV28 and TRBJ2-7; TRBD1 matches at 7 bases. The junction had 19 bases not matched to a gene; V was cut back by 5 bases and J by 6 bases. The CDR3 has 17 residues. Germline V lookup: CDR1 MDHEN, CDR2 SYDVKM. The CDR3 is CASSLGTATIPTPEQYF. In nucleotides, the CDR3 is TGTGCCAGCAGTCTAGGGACAGCAACGATACCTACTCCCGAGCAGTACTTC.

This clonotype was found many times. CDR3 bases: TGTGCCAGCAGCTCACTAGCTAATGAAAAACTGTTTTTT. The encoded protein is CASSSLANEKLFF. V usage is TRBV7-2 and J usage is TRBJ1-4; D not resolved. The CDR3 runs to 13 residues. The germline gives CDR1 SGHTA, CDR2 FQGNSA. V lost 4 bases and J 3 bases, leaving 6 bases between the germline ends.